What follows is one T cell receptor beta chain and its context. Its antigen remains unknown. With the ViraFEST assay, the study expanded antigen-specific CD4+ T cells using viral peptide pools, then sequenced them. Once cultured for approximately eleven days, the cells underwent separation to obtain CD4+ T cells. As their vaccination, participants received two doses of either BNT162b2 or mRNA-1273. Vaccinated recipients, who were negative for nucleocapsid antibodies, had no history of SARS-CoV-2 infection. Half the medium was replaced with IL-2 medium on days 3 and 7. Repertoires were generated with immunoSEQ multiplex PCR, while TCRdb's copy carries only in-frame clones and drops some. In the table there are about 59,000 clones, 60% to 80% of which are singletons. These data originate in a study of vaccination effects on CD4 cells after COVID-19. Turning to the study itself: It was a median of 72 days after the second dose that post-vaccine samples were obtained.

Trimming removed 3 bases at V and 2 bases at J, with 8 bases between. The CDR3 spans 14 residues. Germline CDR1 LNHDA, CDR2 SQIVND (reference sequence). This specimen consisted of CD4+ T cells from PBMCs cultured with HCoV-OC43 spike peptides, obtained after COVID-19 vaccination. Subset: HCoV-OC43 spike overlapping peptide pool stimulation. The chain uses TRBV19 and TRBJ1-3, with D possibly matching TRBD1 (5 bases). The receptor comes from a human donor who received a COVID-19 vaccine. The CDR3: CASSIAGPGNTIYF. CDR3 DNA sequence: TGTGCCAGTAGTATTGCAGGGCCTGGAAACACCATATATTTT. Variable domain in full (rest from reference TRBV19 and TRBJ1-3): DGGITQSPKYLFRKEGQNVTLSCEQNLNHDAMYWYRQDPGQGLRLIYYSQIVNDFQKGDIAEGYSVSREKKESFPLTVTSAQKNPTAFYLCASSIAGPGNTIYFGEGSWLTVV.